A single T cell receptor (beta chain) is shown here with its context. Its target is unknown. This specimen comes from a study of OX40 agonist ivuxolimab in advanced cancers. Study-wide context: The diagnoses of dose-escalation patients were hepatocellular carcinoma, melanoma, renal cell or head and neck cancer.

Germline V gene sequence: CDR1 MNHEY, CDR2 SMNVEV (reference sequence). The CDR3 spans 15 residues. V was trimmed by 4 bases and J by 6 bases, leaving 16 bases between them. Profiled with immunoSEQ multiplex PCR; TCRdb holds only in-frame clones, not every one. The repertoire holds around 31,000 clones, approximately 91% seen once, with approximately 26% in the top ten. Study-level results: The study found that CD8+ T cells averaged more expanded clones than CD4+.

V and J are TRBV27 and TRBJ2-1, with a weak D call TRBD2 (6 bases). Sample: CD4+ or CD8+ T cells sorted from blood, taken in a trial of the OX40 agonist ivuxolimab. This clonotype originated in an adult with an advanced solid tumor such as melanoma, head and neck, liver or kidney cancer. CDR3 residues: CASSWGGMAPNEQFF. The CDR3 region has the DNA TGTGCCAGCAGTTGGGGCGGGATGGCCCCCAATGAGCAGTTCTTC.